The present entry profiles one T cell receptor beta chain with its context. The antigen remains undetermined. The data belong to a study of CD8+ T cells in alopecia areata. V lost 4 bases and J lost 7, with 19 bases in between. The CDR3 covers 15 residues. Germline values: CDR1 SQVTM, CDR2 ANQGSEA. Extracted RNA was reverse transcribed, and the resulting cDNA served as sequencing template. TCRdb's table, derived via immunoSEQ multiplex PCR, lists solely in-frame clones and lacks some. This table has about 130,000 clones, around 49% appearing once. Study results and limitations: Whereas mice showed it more clearly, TCR sharing across patients was murkier, possibly because of HLA.

The sequence came from a human donor with alopecia areata. Sequences were derived from CD8+ T cells sorted from blood, sampled at week 0. The gene calls are TRBV29-1 and TRBJ2-2; D may be TRBD1 or TRBD2 (5 bases each). The DNA of the CDR3 is TGCAGCGTTGGGGGGACGGAATCGAGGGACGGGGAGCTGTTTTTT. As protein: CSVGGTESRDGELFF.